The TCR beta chain described here comes from a study of OX40 agonist ivuxolimab in advanced cancers. Study details: Aged roughly 23 to 79 with a mean of approximately 57 years, they were about 78% male.

This clone appeared once. Its cognate antigen is unknown. Study-wide results and limits: Both blood CD4+ and CD8+ T cells showed clonal growth by week 6 at 0.1 to 3.0 mg/kg. Those patients achieving a partial response at 0.1-3.0 mg/kg showed among the lowest clonal expansion. Fewer expanded clones were found on average in CD4+ than in CD8+ T cells.

The CDR3 covers 15 residues. Trimming stripped 2 bases from V and 6 bases from J, with 17 bases between. The germline V gene encodes CDR1 SGHRS and CDR2 YFSETQ. The method was immunoSEQ multiplex PCR; TCRdb's version includes in-frame clones alone and lacks a portion of them. Altogether tens of thousands of clones are present, 90% being singletons, with the ten largest covering less than 0.35%. This TCR was recovered from an adult with an advanced solid tumor such as melanoma, head and neck, liver or kidney cancer. This rearrangement joins TRBV5-1 to TRBJ1-2; D possibly corresponds to TRBD1 (5 bases). The sequencing used CD4+ or CD8+ T cells sorted from blood, collected in a trial of the OX40 agonist ivuxolimab. CDR3 in DNA: TGCGCCAGCAGCTTTAATCCTCAGGGTCACAATGGCTACACCTTC. Translation gives CASSFNPQGHNGYTF.